This T cell receptor (beta chain) was recovered during a study of shared clonotypes between healthy human individuals. Findings of the study overall: Around 5% was the fraction of naive CD4 clonotypes found shared across a handful of donors. Against clonotypes common to all four donors, non-shared ones had lower generation probabilities.

As for this clone: No antigen is known for it.

CDR1 SEHNR and CDR2 FQNEAQ come from the germline V gene (reference sequence). The V end lost 1 base, the J end lost 3 bases, and 4 bases lay between the germline ends. The CDR3 is 13 residues long. The assay ran at deep level. Sequenced by immunoSEQ multiplex PCR; TCRdb stores in-frame clones only, minus some. This table holds about 2 million clones, 95% found once. The sequenced material came from naive CD4+ T cells sorted from blood. The subset: CD45RA+ positively selected. The TCR was taken from a man aged 18 to 30 in good health. V is TRBV7-9 and J is TRBJ1-3; no clear D. In DNA, the CDR3 is TGTGCCAGCAGCTTAGGTCATGGAAACACCATATATTTT. This translates into CASSLGHGNTIYF.